This entry describes one T cell receptor (beta chain). The repertoire was sequenced with immunoSEQ multiplex PCR; TCRdb's copy has only in-frame clones and lacks some. This sample has about 350,000 clones, with about 88% found just once. CDR1 and CDR2 (germline): SEHNR, FQNEAQ (reference sequence). V was clipped by 4 bases and J by 2 bases; unmatched bases: 3. This CDR3 region has 16 residues. This record comes from a study of blood T cell repertoires in COVID-19. Enrolled through a virtual design, the participants were between roughly 18 and 90 years of age and came from fewer than 30 US areas. Clinical history reported by participants formed the basis on which cohorts were assigned.

The clonotype was recovered from a woman under 40 who had been exposed to COVID-19. The chain links TRBV7-9 to TRBJ2-5; 14 bases are a match to TRBD2. The sample comprised PBMCs or T cells enriched from blood (not recorded which). This CDR3 reads CASSSRLAGGQETQYF. In DNA, the CDR3 is TGTGCCAGCAGCTCGCGACTAGCGGGAGGGCAAGAGACCCAGTACTTC.